A single sample is the source of the 27 T cell receptor beta chains below, sequenced in a study of identical twins. TCRdb passed the 5' RACE reads through MiXCR, listing each CDR3 protein once. The sample lists 450,000 or so distinct CDR3 sequences, 12% to 15% seen once, with over 0.5% in the top ten. In addition, the sample was reused for a study of yellow fever vaccine responses in identical twins.

Sequenced input: CD4+ T cells sorted from blood. The origin of the receptors is a woman aged 18-29 years in good health.

The gene calls are TRBV19 and TRBJ2-3; the D call may be TRBD1 or TRBD2 (5 bases each). The ends were cut back, 0 bases at V and 1 base at J, with 17 bases in the middle. The CDR3 covers 18 residues. Germline V CDR1 and CDR2: LNHDA, SQIVND (reference sequence). The CDR3 protein is CASSIDALRGAGTDTQYF. The DNA for the CDR3 is TGTGCCAGTAGTATAGATGCCCTGAGGGGAGCTGGCACAGATACGCAGTATTTT.

V gene TRBV5-1 combines with J gene TRBJ1-2; D gene ambiguous. There are 16 residues in the CDR3. V was shortened by 2 bases and J by 4 bases, with 18 bases between the two germline ends. The germline CDR1 and CDR2 sequences are SGHRS and YFSETQ. CDR3 in amino acids: CASSFGHGQGLYGYTF. CDR3 in DNA: TGCGCCAGCAGCTTTGGCCACGGCCAAGGGCTCTATGGCTACACCTTC.

This clonotype has more than one count but fewer than ten. The chain combines TRBV12-3 or TRBV12-4 with TRBJ2-7, with 9 bases that match TRBD1. V trimming: 3 bases; J trimming: 6 bases; junction bases outside the gene matches: 9. The CDR3 has 15 amino acids. This CDR3 is CASSFRPGQGTEQYF. As DNA, the CDR3 is TGTGCCAGCAGTTTCAGACCGGGACAGGGTACCGAGCAGTACTTC.

This clonotype was observed many times. The CDR3 loop reads CAISEFPGELFF. In DNA, the CDR3 is TGTGCCATCAGTGAGTTTCCCGGGGAGCTGTTTTTT. The rearrangement joins TRBV10-3 to TRBJ2-2, with D uncertain. Germline values: CDR1 ENHRY, CDR2 SYGVKD. Trimming removed 1 base at V and 6 bases at J, with 3 bases between. This CDR3 region has 12 residues.

J is TRBJ2-7 and V is TRBV10-3, with a possible D match to TRBD1 (5 bases). CDR1 ENHRY and CDR2 SYGVKD come from the germline V gene. V lost 10 bases, J lost 0 bases, and 16 bases lay in between. CDR3 length: 14 residues. The CDR3 nucleotides are TGTGCCACACGTACGACTGACAGCTCCTACGAGCAGTACTTC. It translates to CATRTTDSSYEQYF.

The V call is TRBV28, the J call TRBJ2-6; no clear D. Germline lookup yields CDR1 MDHEN and CDR2 SYDVKM. The length of the CDR3 is 16 residues. Trimming took off 2 bases at V and 2 bases at J, with 10 bases between the two ends. CDR3 sequence: CASSLVSRAGANVLTF. The CDR3 coding sequence is TGTGCCAGCAGTTTAGTATCTAGGGCTGGGGCCAACGTCCTGACTTTC.

The chain combines TRBV28 with TRBJ2-1, with 11 bases identical to TRBD2. The germline V gene has CDR1 MDHEN and CDR2 SYDVKM. Losses at the gene ends were 7 bases for V and 3 bases for J; bases not matched to a gene: 8. This CDR3 has 16 amino acids. In DNA, the CDR3 is TGTGCCAGCACCACTTCTAGCGGGGGGTACTACAATGAGCAGTTCTTC. This codes for CASTTSSGGYYNEQFF.

This clonotype was observed a handful of times. The chain joins TRBV14 to TRBJ2-7, with 9 bases fitting TRBD2. CDR3 length equals 16 residues. Germline lookup yields CDR1 SGHDN and CDR2 FVKESK. The J segment lost 1 base and the V segment lost 5 bases, leaving 9 bases of the junction unmatched. Written as DNA, the CDR3 is TGTGCCAGCAGCGCGCGCCTAGCGGGATTTTCCTACGAGCAGTACTTC. Its translation is CASSARLAGFSYEQYF. Using reference TRBV14 and TRBJ2-7 for the parts outside the CDR3, the full variable domain is EAGVTQFPSHSVIEKGQTVTLRCDPISGHDNLYWYRRVMGKEIKFLLHFVKESKQDESGMPNNRFLAERTGGTYSTLKVQPAELEDSGVYFCASSARLAGFSYEQYFGPGTRLTVT.

This clonotype was observed a handful of times. CDR3 sequence: CASSLRGKQGADTQYF. CDR3 coding DNA: TGTGCCAGCAGCCTACGGGGCAAGCAGGGTGCAGATACGCAGTATTTT. This chain joins TRBV7-9 and TRBJ2-3, with D perhaps TRBD1 or TRBD2 (5 bases each). V was clipped by 5 bases and J by 4 bases, with 19 bases between them. The CDR3 extends over 16 amino acids. Germline CDR1 and CDR2: SEHNR and FQNEAQ (reference sequence).

Many counts were recorded for this clonotype. This chain uses TRBV6-5 with TRBJ2-7; TRBD2 matches at 7 bases. The CDR3 consists of 15 residues. V was clipped by 0 bases and J by 3 bases; unmatched bases: 5. Germline V lookup: CDR1 MNHEY, CDR2 SVGAGI. The CDR3 spells CASSYSRGGSYEQYF. The CDR3 nucleotides are TGTGCCAGCAGTTACTCCCGTGGCGGGAGCTACGAGCAGTACTTC.

Concerning this clonotype itself: A read error may be the cause here, since a much bigger clone is one base away. This chain joins TRBV10-3 and TRBJ2-3, with D maybe TRBD2 (5 bases). The CDR3 runs to 14 residues. Looked up from germline, CDR1 is ENHRY and CDR2 is SYGVKD. The CDR3, as DNA: TGTGCCATCGGGCTAACCTCTAGCACAGATACGCGGTATTTT. Translated, it gives CAIGLTSSTDTRYF.

V and J are TRBV2 and TRBJ1-5; D perhaps matches TRBD1 (6 bases). The germline V gene encodes CDR1 SNHLY and CDR2 FYNNEI. Trimming cost V 8 bases and J 6 bases, with 17 bases left between them. The CDR3 consists of 14 residues. CDR3 amino acids: CASRLGGATQPQHF. In DNA, the CDR3 is TGTGCCAGCCGACTGGGGGGGGCCACTCAGCCCCAGCATTTT.

This clonotype was detected once. J is TRBJ2-2 and V is TRBV7-6, with 11 bases identical to TRBD2. The ends lost 1 base at V and 2 bases at J; junction bases unmatched: 6. Germline-derived CDR1 and CDR2 are SGHVS and FNYEAQ. The CDR3 loop spans 18 amino acids. The CDR3 coding sequence is TGTGCCAGCAGCTTAGAAGTAGCGGGAGGGCTTAACACCGGGGAGCTGTTTTTT. Its translation: CASSLEVAGGLNTGELFF. Full variable domain (outside the CDR3, taken from reference TRBV7-6 and TRBJ2-2): GAGVSQSPRYKVTKRGQDVALRCDPISGHVSLYWYRQALGQGPEFLTYFNYEAQQDKSGLPNDRFSAERPEGSISTLTIQRTEQRDSAMYRCASSLEVAGGLNTGELFFGEGSRLTVL.

The chain carries TRBV28 and TRBJ2-6; maybe TRBD1 (6 bases). This CDR3 spans 15 amino acids. Germline CDR1 and CDR2: MDHEN and SYDVKM. Trimming took 7 bases from V and 2 from J, leaving 12 bases between them. CDR3 sequence reads: CASTPDSPGANVLTF. The DNA of the CDR3 is TGTGCCAGCACCCCGGACAGCCCTGGGGCCAACGTCCTGACTTTC.

This clonotype was seen more than once but under ten times. The chain combines TRBV7-2 with TRBJ1-6; TRBD1 matches 8 bases. Germline loops: CDR1 SGHTA, CDR2 FQGNSA. Germline trimming cut 4 bases from V and 11 bases from J; bases unmatched to any gene: 13. The CDR3 has 16 residues. The CDR3 bases are TGTGCCAGCAGCTCGTGGACAGGGTCAAGTATGCCACCCCTCCACTTT. Amino acid sequence: CASSSWTGSSMPPLHF. The whole variable domain, filled in from reference TRBV7-2 and TRBJ1-6, reads GAGVSQSPSNKVTEKGKDVELRCDPISGHTALYWYRQSLGQGLEFLIYFQGNSAPDKSGLPSDRFSAERTGGSVSTLTIQRTQQEDSAVYLCASSSWTGSSMPPLHFGNGTRLTVT.

This clonotype was seen only a few times. The DNA of the CDR3 is TGCAGTGCCCTCGACCCTAGCGGGAGGCGATTGTATAATGAGCAGTTCTTC. Its protein is CSALDPSGRRLYNEQFF. The chain employs TRBV20-1 and TRBJ2-1; 11 bases align to TRBD2. CDR3 length: 17 residues. With V trimmed by 6 bases and J by 7 bases, 17 bases remained unmatched. Germline V gene data show CDR1 as DFQATT and CDR2 as SNEGSKA (reference sequence).

The chain uses TRBV10-3 and TRBJ1-2, with a tentative D call TRBD1 (6 bases). The CDR3 is 11 amino acids. The germline V gene encodes CDR1 ENHRY and CDR2 SYGVKD. The V end lost 8 bases, the J end lost 6 bases, and 10 bases lay between the germline ends. The chain's CDR3 is CAIFAGDGYTF. CDR3 in DNA: TGTGCCATCTTCGCAGGGGATGGCTACACCTTC.

This chain uses TRBV6-2 or TRBV6-3 with TRBJ2-4; TRBD2 matches at 12 bases. The junction had 5 bases not matched to a gene; V was cut back by 2 bases and J by 6 bases. The V gene's germline CDR1 is MNHEY and CDR2 SVGEGT. The CDR3 runs to 16 residues. CDR3: CASSYRPSGRGNIQYF. CDR3 sequence (DNA): TGTGCCAGCAGTTACCGACCTAGCGGGAGGGGAAACATTCAGTACTTC.

This clonotype was detected a few times. This rearrangement joins TRBV7-2 to TRBJ2-3, with TRBD2 identical over 8 bases. Germline assignment: CDR1 SGHTA and CDR2 FQGNSA. Trimming at V came to 0 bases and at J to 6 bases, leaving 8 bases not matched to a gene. This CDR3 is 16 amino acids long. The chain's CDR3 is CASSLAIGLARDTQYF. The CDR3 nucleotides read TGTGCCAGCAGCTTAGCGATAGGACTAGCTAGGGATACGCAGTATTTT.

The J gene is TRBJ2-7, the V gene TRBV20-1; 11 bases match TRBD2. CDR1 and CDR2 from the germline V gene are DFQATT and SNEGSKA (reference sequence). V lost 5 bases and J lost 7; bases outside the gene matches: 13. This CDR3 contains 15 residues. CDR3 in amino acids: CSADPLAGGHWEQYF. The CDR3 bases are TGCAGTGCTGACCCCCTAGCGGGGGGCCATTGGGAGCAGTACTTC.

The V call is TRBV27, the J call TRBJ2-3, with 8 bases that match TRBD1. V lost 0 bases, J lost 0 bases, and 11 bases stayed unmatched. This CDR3 is built from 19 residues. Germline V gene lookup returns CDR1 MNHEY and CDR2 SMNVEV (reference sequence). CDR3 amino acids: CASSLSRTGNRPSTDTQYF. Here the CDR3 DNA reads TGTGCCAGCAGTTTATCCCGGACAGGGAACCGCCCGAGCACAGATACGCAGTATTTT.

This chain links TRBV11-2 with TRBJ1-4; D remains ambiguous. Germline V gene lookup returns CDR1 SGHAT and CDR2 FQNNGV. The CDR3 spans 14 residues. The V end was cut by 1 base, the J end by 0 bases, with 3 bases between. The CDR3 nucleotides are TGTGCCAGCAGCTTAGCGACAACTAATGAAAAACTGTTTTTT. Translation gives CASSLATTNEKLFF.

This clonotype has just a few counts. This chain uses TRBV10-3 with TRBJ1-5, with D unresolved. Germline CDR1 ENHRY, CDR2 SYGVKD. The CDR3 is made up of 15 amino acids. Between the trimmed V and J ends, which lost 3 bases and 0 bases, there was a span of 9 bases. The CDR3 region is CAISEGQASNQPQHF. CDR3 sequence (DNA): TGTGCCATCAGTGAAGGTCAGGCTAGCAATCAGCCCCAGCATTTT.

V usage is TRBV28 and J usage is TRBJ2-1; the D gene is possibly TRBD1 (6 bases). The CDR3 runs to 14 residues. The germline V and J ends were trimmed by 7 bases and 4 bases, with 14 bases remaining between them. Germline-derived CDR1 and CDR2 are MDHEN and SYDVKM. The CDR3 DNA follows: TGTGCCAGCATCCCCGGGACAAGATACAATGAGCAGTTCTTC. It yields the protein CASIPGTRYNEQFF.

This clonotype has a count of ten or more. The chain is built from TRBV29-1 and TRBJ1-2; TRBD1 aligns across 9 bases. V lost 6 bases to trimming and J lost 6 bases; unmatched junction nucleotides: 8. The CDR3 sequence is 13 residues long. Germline assignment: CDR1 SQVTM and CDR2 ANQGSEA. Here the CDR3 reads CSVDNRGLNGYTF. DNA for the CDR3: TGCAGCGTCGATAACAGGGGGCTTAATGGCTACACCTTC.

This clonotype was detected many times. The chain has TRBV5-6 and TRBJ2-2; D is unclear. V was clipped by 0 bases and J by 3 bases, with 12 bases between them. This CDR3 contains 16 residues. The germline gives CDR1 SGHDT, CDR2 YYEEEE. The CDR3 loop is CASSLDPLGYTGELFF. CDR3 nucleotide sequence: TGTGCCAGCAGCTTGGACCCGCTAGGGTACACCGGGGAGCTGTTTTTT.

This clonotype occurred many times. The rearrangement links TRBV15 to TRBJ2-1; no definite D call. Germline CDR1 is LNHNV and CDR2 is YYDKDF (reference sequence). V dropped 1 base and J dropped 0 bases, with 10 bases sitting between them. The CDR3 extends over 16 amino acids. CDR3 residues: CATSRAGSRSYNEQFF. In nucleotides, the CDR3 is TGTGCCACCAGCAGAGCCGGTTCCCGCTCCTACAATGAGCAGTTCTTC. Drawing the rest from reference TRBV15 and TRBJ2-1, the complete variable domain is DAMVIQNPRYQVTQFGKPVTLSCSQTLNHNVMYWYQQKSSQAPKLLFHYYDKDFNNEADTPDNFQSRRPNTSFCFLDIRSPGLGDTAMYLCATSRAGSRSYNEQFFGPGTRLTVL.